The entry that follows covers one T cell receptor (beta chain) sequence. As yet, its antigen is unknown. This entry belongs to a study of Graves' ophthalmopathy and Graves' hyperthyroidism. Study-wide context: Peripheral blood samples were taken at initial diagnosis, before any treatment.

The TCR beta CDR3 regions underwent amplification from RNA transcripts. A first-round RT-PCR used HTBI primers, followed by a second-round multiplex PCR. Each CDR3 protein gets one entry after TCRdb re-called the multiplex PCR reads with MiXCR. The sample lists 23,000 or so distinct CDR3 sequences, about 50% occurring once. The study's findings and limits: Most thyroid clonotypes with frequency above 0.001 were detected in blood too.

V was trimmed by 7 bases and J by 2 bases, leaving 6 bases between them. The CDR3 contains 12 residues. CDR1 LGHDT and CDR2 YNNKEL come from the germline V gene (reference sequence). The origin of this receptor is an adult woman with stable Graves' hyperthyroidism. This chain links TRBV3-1 with TRBJ2-1; no definite D call. The sequencing input was peripheral blood. The chain's CDR3 is CASTNPYNEQFF. The CDR3 region has the DNA TGTGCCAGCACTAATCCCTACAATGAGCAGTTCTTC.